There are many counts of the clone carrying this TCR beta chain. The CDR3 sequence is 12 residues long. V lost 4 bases and J lost 4, with 10 bases in between. Per germline, CDR1 GTSNPN and CDR2 SVGIG (reference sequence). Researchers took RNA transcripts and amplified the TCR beta CDR3 regions from them. Initially, a first-round RT-PCR of the TCR CDR3 employed the HTBI primer set. One entry per CDR3 protein results from TCRdb running MiXCR on the multiplex PCR reads. Here the sample spans 360,000 or so distinct CDR3 sequences, roughly 15% being singletons. The sample comes from a study of T cells in Graves' hyperthyroidism and ophthalmopathy.

The gene calls are TRBV30 and TRBJ1-2; D is unclear. The sequence came from a woman aged 60-70 years with Graves' ophthalmopathy. The sequencing input was blood. The CDR3 loop reads CAWKGQTYGYTF. For the CDR3, the DNA is TGTGCCTGGAAAGGGCAGACCTATGGCTACACCTTC.